This TCR beta chain came from a study of identical twins. One entry per CDR3 protein results from TCRdb running MiXCR on the 5' RACE reads. The sample lists 450,000 to 600,000 distinct CDR3 sequences; 20% to 25% were seen once. This same sample was also part of a study on yellow fever vaccine responses in identical twins.

Input material: CD4+ T cells sorted from blood. The sequence derives from a woman younger than 35 in good health.

The CDR3 region is CASSLIRGGTQYF. In nucleotides, the CDR3 is TGTGCCAGCAGTTTAATCCGGGGGGGTACGCAGTATTTT. The chain couples TRBV28 to TRBJ2-3, with 8 bases aligning to TRBD2. The CDR3 is 13 residues long. Germline V gene data show CDR1 as MDHEN and CDR2 as SYDVKM. V was clipped by 2 bases and J by 8 bases; unmatched bases: 3.